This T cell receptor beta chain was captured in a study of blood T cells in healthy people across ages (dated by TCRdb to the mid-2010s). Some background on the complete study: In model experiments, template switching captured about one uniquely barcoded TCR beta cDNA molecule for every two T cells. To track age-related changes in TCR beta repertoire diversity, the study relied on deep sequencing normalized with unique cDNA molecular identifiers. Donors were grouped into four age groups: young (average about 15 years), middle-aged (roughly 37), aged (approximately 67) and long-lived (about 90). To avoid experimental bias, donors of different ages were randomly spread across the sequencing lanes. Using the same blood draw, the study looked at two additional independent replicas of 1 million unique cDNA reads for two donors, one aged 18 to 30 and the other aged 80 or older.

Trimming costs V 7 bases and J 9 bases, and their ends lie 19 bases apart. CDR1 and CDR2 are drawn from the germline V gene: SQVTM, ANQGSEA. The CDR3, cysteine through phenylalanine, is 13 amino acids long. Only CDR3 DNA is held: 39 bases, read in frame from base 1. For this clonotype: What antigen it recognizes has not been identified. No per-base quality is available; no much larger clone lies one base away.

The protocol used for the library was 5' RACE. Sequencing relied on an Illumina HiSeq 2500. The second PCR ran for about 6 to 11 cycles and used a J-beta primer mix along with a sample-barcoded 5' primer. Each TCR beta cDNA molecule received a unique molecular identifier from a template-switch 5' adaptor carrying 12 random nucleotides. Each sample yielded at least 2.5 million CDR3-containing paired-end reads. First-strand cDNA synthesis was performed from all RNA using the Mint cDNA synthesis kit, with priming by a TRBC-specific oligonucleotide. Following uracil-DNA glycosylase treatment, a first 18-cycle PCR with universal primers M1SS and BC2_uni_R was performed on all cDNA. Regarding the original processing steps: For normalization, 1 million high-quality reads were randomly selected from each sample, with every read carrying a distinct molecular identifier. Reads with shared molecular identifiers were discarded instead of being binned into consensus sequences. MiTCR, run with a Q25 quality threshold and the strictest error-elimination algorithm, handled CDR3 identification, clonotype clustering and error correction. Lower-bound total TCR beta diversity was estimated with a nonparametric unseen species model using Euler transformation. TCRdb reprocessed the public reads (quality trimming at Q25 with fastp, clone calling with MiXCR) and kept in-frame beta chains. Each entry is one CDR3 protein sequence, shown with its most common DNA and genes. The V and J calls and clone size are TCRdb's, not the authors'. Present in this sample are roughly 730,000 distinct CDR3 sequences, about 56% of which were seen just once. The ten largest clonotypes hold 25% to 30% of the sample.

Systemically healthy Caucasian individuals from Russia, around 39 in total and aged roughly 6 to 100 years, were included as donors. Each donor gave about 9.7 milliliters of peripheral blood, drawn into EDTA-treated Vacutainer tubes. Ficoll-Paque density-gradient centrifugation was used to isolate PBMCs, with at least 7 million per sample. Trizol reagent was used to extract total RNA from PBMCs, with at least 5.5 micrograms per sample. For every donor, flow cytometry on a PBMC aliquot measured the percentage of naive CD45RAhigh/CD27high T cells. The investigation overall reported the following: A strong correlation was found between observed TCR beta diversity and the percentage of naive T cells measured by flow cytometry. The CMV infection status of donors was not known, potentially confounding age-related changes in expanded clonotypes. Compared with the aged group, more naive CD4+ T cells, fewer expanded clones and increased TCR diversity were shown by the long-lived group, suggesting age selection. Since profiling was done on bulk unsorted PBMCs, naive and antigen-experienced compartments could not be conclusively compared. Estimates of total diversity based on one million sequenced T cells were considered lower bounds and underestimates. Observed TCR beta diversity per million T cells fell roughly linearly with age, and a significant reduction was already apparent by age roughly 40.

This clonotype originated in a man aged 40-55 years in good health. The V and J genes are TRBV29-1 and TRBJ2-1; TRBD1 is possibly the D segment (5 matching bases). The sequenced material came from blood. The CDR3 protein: CSALGRVVFEQFF. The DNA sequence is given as TGCAGCGCGTTAGGCAGGGTGGTCTTTGAGCAGTTCTTC.